Included here is one T cell receptor beta chain sequence, with context. Other DNA sequences within the sample encode an identical CDR3. This entry is derived from a study of shared T cell receptors in the human thymus. Here immunoSEQ multiplex PCR was the method, and the copy in TCRdb shows in-frame clones only, minus some. The table includes some 400,000 clones, roughly 94% detected once. Per the germline V gene, CDR1 is MNHEY and CDR2 is SMNVEV (reference sequence). Trimming took 5 bases from V and 3 from J; bases not matched to a gene: 7. The CDR3 is made up of 15 amino acids. This chain uses TRBV27 with TRBJ2-3; TRBD1 matches at 8 bases. The source of this sequence is a human donor. The specimen sequenced was thymocytes. The CDR3 nucleotides are TGTGCCAGCAGTCCCCGACAGGGGCGAACAGATACGCAGTATTTT. This encodes CASSPRQGRTDTQYF.